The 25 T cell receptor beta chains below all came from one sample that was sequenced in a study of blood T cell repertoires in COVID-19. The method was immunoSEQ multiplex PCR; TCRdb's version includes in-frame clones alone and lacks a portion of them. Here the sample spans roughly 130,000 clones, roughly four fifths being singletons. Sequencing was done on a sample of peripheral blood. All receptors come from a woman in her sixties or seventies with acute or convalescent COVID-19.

CDR3 region: CASSIGTSGGRATRNEQFF. In nucleotides, the CDR3 is TGTGCCAGTAGTATAGGGACTAGCGGGGGTCGAGCTACGAGGAATGAGCAGTTCTTC. The chain carries TRBV19 and TRBJ2-1; 13 bases are shared with TRBD2. Looked up from germline, CDR1 is LNHDA and CDR2 is SQIVND (reference sequence). This CDR3 spans 19 amino acids. The V segment lost 1 base and the J segment 7 bases; nucleotides outside the gene matches: 13.

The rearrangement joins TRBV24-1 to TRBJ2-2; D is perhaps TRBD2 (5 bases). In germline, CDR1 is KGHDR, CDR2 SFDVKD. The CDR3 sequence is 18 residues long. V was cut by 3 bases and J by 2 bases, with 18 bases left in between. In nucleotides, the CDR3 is TGTGCCACCAGTGATCCCCCCGGACTCGGTGGAAACACCGGGGAGCTGTTTTTT. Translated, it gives CATSDPPGLGGNTGELFF.

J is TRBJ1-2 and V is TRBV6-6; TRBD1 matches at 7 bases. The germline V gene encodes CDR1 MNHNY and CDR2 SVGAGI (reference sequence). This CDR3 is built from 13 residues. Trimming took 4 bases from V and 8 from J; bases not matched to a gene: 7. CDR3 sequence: CASSSNQGVGYTF. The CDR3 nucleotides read TGTGCCAGCAGTTCCAACCAGGGGGTCGGCTACACCTTC.

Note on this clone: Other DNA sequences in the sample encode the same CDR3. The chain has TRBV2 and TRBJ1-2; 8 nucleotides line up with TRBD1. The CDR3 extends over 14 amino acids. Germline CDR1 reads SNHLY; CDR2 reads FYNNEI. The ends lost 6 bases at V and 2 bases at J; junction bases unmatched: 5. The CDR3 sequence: CASSPGTGNYGYTF. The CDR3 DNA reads TGTGCCAGCAGCCCCGGGACAGGAAACTATGGCTACACCTTC.

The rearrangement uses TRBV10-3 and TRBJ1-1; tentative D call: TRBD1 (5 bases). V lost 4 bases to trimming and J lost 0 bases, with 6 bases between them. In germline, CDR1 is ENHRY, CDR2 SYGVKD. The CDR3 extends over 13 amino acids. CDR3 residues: CAISGQLNTEAFF. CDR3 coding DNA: TGTGCCATCAGTGGACAGTTGAACACTGAAGCTTTCTTT.

CDR3 sequence reads: CASSYSGTRSLQAFF. For the CDR3, the DNA is TGTGCCAGCAGTTACTCCGGGACACGTTCTCTCCAAGCTTTCTTT. The chain carries TRBV6-6 and TRBJ1-1, with D possibly TRBD1 on 6 matching bases. Trimming cost V 0 bases and J 9 bases, with 17 bases left between them. This CDR3 comprises 15 residues. Germline values: CDR1 MNHNY, CDR2 SVGAGI (reference sequence).

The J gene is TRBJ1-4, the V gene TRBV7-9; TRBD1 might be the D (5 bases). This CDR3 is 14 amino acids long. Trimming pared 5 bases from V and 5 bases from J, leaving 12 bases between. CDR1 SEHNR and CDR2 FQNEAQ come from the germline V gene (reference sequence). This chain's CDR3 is CASSPGATNEKLFF. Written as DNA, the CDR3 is TGTGCCAGCAGCCCTGGGGCTACCAATGAAAAACTGTTTTTT.

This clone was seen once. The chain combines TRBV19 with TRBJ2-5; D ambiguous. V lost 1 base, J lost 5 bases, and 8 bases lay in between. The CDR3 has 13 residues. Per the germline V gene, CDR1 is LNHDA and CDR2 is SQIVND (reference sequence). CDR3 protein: CASSIALEETQYF. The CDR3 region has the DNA TGTGCCAGTAGTATAGCTCTTGAGGAGACCCAGTACTTC.

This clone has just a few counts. DNA for the CDR3: TGTGCCAGCAGCTTAGAAGTGTCCAGGAAAATCGAAAAACTGTTTTTT. It yields the protein CASSLEVSRKIEKLFF. The chain has TRBV7-2 and TRBJ1-4; D ambiguous. Germline-derived CDR1 and CDR2 are SGHTA and FQGNSA. The CDR3 is 16 amino acids. Trimming removed 1 base at V and 8 bases at J, with 17 bases between.

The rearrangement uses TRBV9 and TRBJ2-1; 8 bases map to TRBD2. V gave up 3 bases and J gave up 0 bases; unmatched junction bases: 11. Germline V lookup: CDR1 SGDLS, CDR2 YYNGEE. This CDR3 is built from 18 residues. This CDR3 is CASSEGGSGSSSYNEQFF. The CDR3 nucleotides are TGTGCCAGCAGCGAGGGGGGAAGCGGGAGTAGCTCCTACAATGAGCAGTTCTTC.

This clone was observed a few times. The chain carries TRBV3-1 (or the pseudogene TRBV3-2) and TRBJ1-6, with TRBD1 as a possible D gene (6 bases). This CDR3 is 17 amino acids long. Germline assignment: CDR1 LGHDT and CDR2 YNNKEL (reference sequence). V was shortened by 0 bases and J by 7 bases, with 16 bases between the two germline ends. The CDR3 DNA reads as TGTGCCAGCAGCCAAGATCTTAACAGGGTGAGCAATTCACCCCTCCACTTT. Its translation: CASSQDLNRVSNSPLHF.

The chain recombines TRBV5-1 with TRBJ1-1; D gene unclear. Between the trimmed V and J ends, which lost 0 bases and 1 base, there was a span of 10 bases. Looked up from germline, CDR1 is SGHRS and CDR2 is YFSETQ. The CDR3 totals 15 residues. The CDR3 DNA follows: TGCGCCAGCAGCTTGGACTCCCCGGGGAACACTGAAGCTTTCTTT. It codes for CASSLDSPGNTEAFF.

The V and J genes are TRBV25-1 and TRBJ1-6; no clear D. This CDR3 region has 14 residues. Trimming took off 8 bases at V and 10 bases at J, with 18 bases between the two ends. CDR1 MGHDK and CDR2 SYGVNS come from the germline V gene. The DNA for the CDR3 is TGTGCCAGCGGTCGTACCGGCACTAACTCACCCCTCCACTTT. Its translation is CASGRTGTNSPLHF.

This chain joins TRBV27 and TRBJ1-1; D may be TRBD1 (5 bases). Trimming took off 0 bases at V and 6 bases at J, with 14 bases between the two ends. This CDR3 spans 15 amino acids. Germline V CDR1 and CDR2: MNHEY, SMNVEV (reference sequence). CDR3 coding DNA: TGTGCCAGCAGTTTATCGAGTGCTGGAGGGGCTGAAGCTTTCTTT. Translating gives CASSLSSAGGAEAFF.

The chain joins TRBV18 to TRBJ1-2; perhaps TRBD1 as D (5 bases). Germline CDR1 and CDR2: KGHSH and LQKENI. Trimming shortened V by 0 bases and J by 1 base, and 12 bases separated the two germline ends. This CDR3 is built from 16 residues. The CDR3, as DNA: TGTGCCAGCTCACCACCATCAGGGTTTGGTAACTATGGCTACACCTTC. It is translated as CASSPPSGFGNYGYTF.

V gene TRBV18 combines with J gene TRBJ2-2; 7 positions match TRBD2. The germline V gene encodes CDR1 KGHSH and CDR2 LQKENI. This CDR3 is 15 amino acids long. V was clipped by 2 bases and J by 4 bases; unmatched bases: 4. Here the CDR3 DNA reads TGTGCCAGCTCACCAACGGGACTACCCACCGGGGAGCTGTTTTTT. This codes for CASSPTGLPTGELFF.

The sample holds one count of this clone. Written as DNA, the CDR3 is TGCGCCAGCATCTTAACGACAGGGCTACCCTATGGCTACACCTTC. This encodes CASILTTGLPYGYTF. The V call is TRBV5-1, the J call TRBJ1-2, with TRBD1 matching over 7 bases. The CDR3 has 15 amino acids. CDR1 SGHRS and CDR2 YFSETQ come from the germline V gene. The V segment lost 6 bases and the J segment 4 bases; nucleotides outside the gene matches: 12.

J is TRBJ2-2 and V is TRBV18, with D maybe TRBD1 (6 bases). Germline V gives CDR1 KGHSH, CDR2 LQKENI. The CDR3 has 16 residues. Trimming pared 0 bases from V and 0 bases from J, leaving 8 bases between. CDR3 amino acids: CASSPPQGPNTGELFF. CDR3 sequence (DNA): TGTGCCAGCTCACCACCTCAGGGGCCGAACACCGGGGAGCTGTTTTTT.

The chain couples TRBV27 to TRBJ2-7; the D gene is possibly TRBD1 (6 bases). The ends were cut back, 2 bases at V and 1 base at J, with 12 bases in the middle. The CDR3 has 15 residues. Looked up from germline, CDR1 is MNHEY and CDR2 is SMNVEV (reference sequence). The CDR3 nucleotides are TGTGCCAGCAGTTTACTCGGGACACAGTCCTACGAGCAGTACTTC. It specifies CASSLLGTQSYEQYF.

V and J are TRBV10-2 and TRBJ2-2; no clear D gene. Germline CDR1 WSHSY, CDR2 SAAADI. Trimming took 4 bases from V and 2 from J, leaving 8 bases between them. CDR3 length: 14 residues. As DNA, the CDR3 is TGCGCCAGCAGTGGGCAGGTCAACACCGGGGAGCTGTTTTTT. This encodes CASSGQVNTGELFF.

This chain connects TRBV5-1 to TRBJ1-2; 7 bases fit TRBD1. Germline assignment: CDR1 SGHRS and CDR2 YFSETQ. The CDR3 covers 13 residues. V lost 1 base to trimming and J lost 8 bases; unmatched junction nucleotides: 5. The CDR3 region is CASSLTQGSGYTF. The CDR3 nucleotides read TGCGCCAGCAGCTTGACACAGGGGAGCGGCTACACCTTC.

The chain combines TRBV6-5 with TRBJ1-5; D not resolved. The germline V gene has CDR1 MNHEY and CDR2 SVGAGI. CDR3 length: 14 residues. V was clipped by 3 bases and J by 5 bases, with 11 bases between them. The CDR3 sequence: CASSYRRSDQPQHF. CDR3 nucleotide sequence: TGTGCCAGCAGTTATCGCCGAAGCGATCAGCCCCAGCATTTT.

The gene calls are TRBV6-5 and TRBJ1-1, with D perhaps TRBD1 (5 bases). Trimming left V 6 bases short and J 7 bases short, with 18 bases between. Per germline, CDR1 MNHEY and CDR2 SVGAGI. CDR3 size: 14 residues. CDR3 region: CASRPQTAPLEAFF. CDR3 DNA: TGTGCCAGCAGGCCTCAGACAGCGCCCCTTGAAGCTTTCTTT.

The CDR3, as DNA: TGTGCCAGTACCCAATGGGACAGGGGGGACTATGGCTACACCTTC. The encoded protein is CASTQWDRGDYGYTF. The V call is TRBV19, the J call TRBJ1-2; 11 positions agree with TRBD1. The CDR3 consists of 15 residues. Per the germline V gene, CDR1 is LNHDA and CDR2 is SQIVND (reference sequence). The J segment lost 3 bases and the V segment lost 7 bases, leaving 7 bases of the junction unmatched.

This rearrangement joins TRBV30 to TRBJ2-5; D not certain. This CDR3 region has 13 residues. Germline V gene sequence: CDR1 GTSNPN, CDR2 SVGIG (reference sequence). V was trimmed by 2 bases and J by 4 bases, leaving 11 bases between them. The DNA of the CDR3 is TGTGCCTGGAGTTTCCGGGTGGGAGAGACCCAGTACTTC. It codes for CAWSFRVGETQYF.